One sample yielded the 3 T cell receptor beta chains listed below, sequenced in a study of cytomegalovirus exposure and HLA in healthy donors. Primers: 60 Vbeta forward and 13 Jbeta reverse. This table comes from immunoSEQ multiplex PCR, and its TCRdb copy is limited to in-frame clones, with some not included. The sample holds approximately 150,000 clones, around 78% seen once. Sequencing was performed on PBMCs. The receptor set was obtained from a woman between 40 and 50 years old in good health and CMV-seropositive.

The chain is built from TRBV5-4 and TRBJ2-1, with TRBD2 as a possible D gene (6 bases). This CDR3 contains 18 residues. V lost 1 base to trimming and J lost 1 base, with 18 bases between them. Germline V gives CDR1 SGHNT, CDR2 YYREEE (reference sequence). CDR3 sequence reads: CASSLPAPGAGSYNEQFF. The DNA of the CDR3 is TGTGCCAGCAGCTTGCCCGCTCCGGGCGCGGGATCCTACAATGAGCAGTTCTTC.

This chain uses TRBV2 with TRBJ2-7, with TRBD2 matching 7 bases. Trimming took 0 bases from V and 5 from J; bases not matched to a gene: 4. CDR1 is SNHLY and CDR2 is FYNNEI in the germline V gene. The CDR3 has 14 residues. CDR3 sequence reads: CASSEAGGRDEQYF. CDR3 coding DNA: TGTGCCAGCAGTGAAGCGGGAGGGAGAGACGAGCAGTACTTC.

The chain recombines TRBV28 with TRBJ2-3, with D possibly TRBD2 on 6 matching bases. The germline CDR1 and CDR2 sequences are MDHEN and SYDVKM. The ends were cut back, 7 bases at V and 1 base at J, with 12 bases in the middle. CDR3 size: 14 residues. CDR3 bases: TGTGCCAGCAAGGCAGGACTACGCACAGATACGCAGTATTTT. Translating it yields CASKAGLRTDTQYF.